Reported below is one TCR beta chain. Its antigen is still unknown. The CDR3 is made up of 16 amino acids. Trimming removed 2 bases at V and 5 bases at J, with 18 bases between. In germline, CDR1 is SEHNR, CDR2 FQNEAQ (reference sequence). Data came from immunoSEQ multiplex PCR; TCRdb stores just in-frame clones and leaves some out. The table lists hundreds of thousands of clones, 95% to 96% of them singletons. This record belongs to a study of shared clonotypes between healthy human individuals. Overall study findings and caveats: Lower generation probabilities were found for non-shared clonotypes than for those shared by all four donors. Incomplete sequencing of sorted subsets was indicated by rarefaction despite large depth. Measured sharing among donors was expected to vary with sequencing depth.

Selected positively for CCR7 and CD45RO-negative, naive CD8 cells excluded terminally differentiated effector memory CD45RA+ cells. This TCR derives from a woman under 40 in good health. The chain employs TRBV7-9 and TRBJ2-5, with D tentatively TRBD2 (5 bases). Sample: naive CD8+ T cells sorted from blood. The chain's CDR3 is CASSLSGVPFRETQYF. The CDR3 region has the DNA TGTGCCAGCAGCTTATCCGGGGTTCCATTTAGGGAGACCCAGTACTTC.